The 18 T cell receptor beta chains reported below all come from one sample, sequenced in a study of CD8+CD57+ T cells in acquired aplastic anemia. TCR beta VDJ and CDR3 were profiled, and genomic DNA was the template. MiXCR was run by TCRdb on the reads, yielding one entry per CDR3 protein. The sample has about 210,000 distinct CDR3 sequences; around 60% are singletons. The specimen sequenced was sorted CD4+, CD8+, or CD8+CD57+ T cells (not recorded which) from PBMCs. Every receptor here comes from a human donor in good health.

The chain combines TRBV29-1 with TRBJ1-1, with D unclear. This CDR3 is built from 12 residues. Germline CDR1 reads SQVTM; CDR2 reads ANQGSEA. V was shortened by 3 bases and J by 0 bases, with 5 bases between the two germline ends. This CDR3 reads CSVEDLNTEAFF. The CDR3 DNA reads TGCAGCGTTGAGGACCTGAACACTGAAGCTTTCTTT.

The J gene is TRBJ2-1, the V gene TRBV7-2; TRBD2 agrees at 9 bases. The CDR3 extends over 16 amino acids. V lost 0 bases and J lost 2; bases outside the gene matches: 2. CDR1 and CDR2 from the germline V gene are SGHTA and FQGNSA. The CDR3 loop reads CASSLAAGGPYNEQFF. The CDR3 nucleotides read TGTGCCAGCAGCTTAGCGGCGGGGGGGCCCTACAATGAGCAGTTCTTC. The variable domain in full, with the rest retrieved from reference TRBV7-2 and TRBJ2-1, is GAGVSQSPSNKVTEKGKDVELRCDPISGHTALYWYRQSLGQGLEFLIYFQGNSAPDKSGLPSDRFSAERTGGSVSTLTIQRTQQEDSAVYLCASSLAAGGPYNEQFFGPGTRLTVL.

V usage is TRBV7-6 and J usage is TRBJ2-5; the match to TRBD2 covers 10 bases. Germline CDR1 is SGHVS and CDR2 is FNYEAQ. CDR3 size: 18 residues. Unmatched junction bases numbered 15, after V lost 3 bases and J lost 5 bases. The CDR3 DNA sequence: TGTGCCAGCAGCTTGGTACTAGCGGGGAGCGGTGCTGGGGAGACCCAGTACTTC. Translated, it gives CASSLVLAGSGAGETQYF.

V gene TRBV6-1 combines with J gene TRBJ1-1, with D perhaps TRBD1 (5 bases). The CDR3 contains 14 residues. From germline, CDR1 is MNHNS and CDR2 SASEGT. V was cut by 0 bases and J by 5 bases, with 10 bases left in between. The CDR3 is CASSEAVTATEAFF. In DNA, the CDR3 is TGTGCCAGCAGTGAAGCGGTGACAGCAACTGAAGCTTTCTTT.

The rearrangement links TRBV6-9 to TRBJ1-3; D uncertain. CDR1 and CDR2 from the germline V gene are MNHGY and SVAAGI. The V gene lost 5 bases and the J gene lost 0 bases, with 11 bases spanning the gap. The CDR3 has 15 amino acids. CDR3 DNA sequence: TGTGCCAGCAGTGAGGAACTTGGCTCTGGAAACACCATATATTTT. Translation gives CASSEELGSGNTIYF.

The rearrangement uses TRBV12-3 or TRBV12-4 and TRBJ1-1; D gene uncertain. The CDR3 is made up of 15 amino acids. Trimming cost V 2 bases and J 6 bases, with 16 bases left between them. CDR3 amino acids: CASSLSWSFHSEAFF. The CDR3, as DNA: TGTGCCAGCAGTTTAAGTTGGAGTTTTCACTCTGAAGCTTTCTTT.

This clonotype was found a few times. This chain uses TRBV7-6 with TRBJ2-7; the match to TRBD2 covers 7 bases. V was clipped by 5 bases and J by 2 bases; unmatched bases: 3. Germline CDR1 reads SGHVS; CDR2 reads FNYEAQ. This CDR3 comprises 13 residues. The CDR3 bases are TGTGCCAGCAGCCGGAGCGGGGCCTACGAGCAGTACTTC. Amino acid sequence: CASSRSGAYEQYF.

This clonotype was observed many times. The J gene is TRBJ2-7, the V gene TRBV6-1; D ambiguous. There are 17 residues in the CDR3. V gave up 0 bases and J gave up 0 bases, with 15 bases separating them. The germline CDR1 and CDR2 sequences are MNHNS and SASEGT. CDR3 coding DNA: TGTGCCAGCAGTGAAGCCCCCTCGCCTCGGAGCTCCTACGAGCAGTACTTC. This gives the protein CASSEAPSPRSSYEQYF.

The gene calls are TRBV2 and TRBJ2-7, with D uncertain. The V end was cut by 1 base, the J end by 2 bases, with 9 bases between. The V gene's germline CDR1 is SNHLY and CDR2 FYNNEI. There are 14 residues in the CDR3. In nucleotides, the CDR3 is TGTGCCAGCAGTGAAGATCCATGGGCCTACGAGCAGTACTTC. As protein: CASSEDPWAYEQYF.

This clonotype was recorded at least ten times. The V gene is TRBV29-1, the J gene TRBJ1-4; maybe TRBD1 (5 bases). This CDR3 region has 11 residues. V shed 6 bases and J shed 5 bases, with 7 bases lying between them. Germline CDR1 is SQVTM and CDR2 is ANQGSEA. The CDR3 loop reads CSVNRNEKLFF. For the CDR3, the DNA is TGCAGCGTCAACAGGAATGAAAAACTGTTTTTT.

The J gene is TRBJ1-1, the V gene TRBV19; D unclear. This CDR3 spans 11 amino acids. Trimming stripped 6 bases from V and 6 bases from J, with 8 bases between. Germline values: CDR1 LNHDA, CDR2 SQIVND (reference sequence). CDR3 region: CASSVGSEAFF. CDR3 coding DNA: TGTGCCAGTAGCGTGGGGTCTGAAGCTTTCTTT.

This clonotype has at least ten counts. CDR3 in amino acids: CSARDLRDSSTDTQYF. The CDR3 bases are TGCAGTGCTAGAGATCTTCGCGATTCAAGCACAGATACGCAGTATTTT. The V call is TRBV20-1, the J call TRBJ2-3; D unclear. Germline loops: CDR1 DFQATT, CDR2 SNEGSKA (reference sequence). The V and J ends lost 0 bases and 0 bases respectively, with 13 bases between them. This CDR3 is built from 16 residues.

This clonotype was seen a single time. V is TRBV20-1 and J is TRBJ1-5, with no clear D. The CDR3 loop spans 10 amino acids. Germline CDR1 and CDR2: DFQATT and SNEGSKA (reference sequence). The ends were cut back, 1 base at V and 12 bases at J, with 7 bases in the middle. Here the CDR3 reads CSARGSSQHF. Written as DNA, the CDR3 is TGCAGTGCTAGAGGGTCTAGCCAGCATTTT.

CDR3 in DNA: TGCAGTGCTAGAGCCCCGGGACTACTATACAATGAGCAGTTCTTC. Translation: CSARAPGLLYNEQFF. J is TRBJ2-1 and V is TRBV20-1, with 7 bases aligning to TRBD2. Trimming took 1 base from V and 4 from J; bases not matched to a gene: 7. The CDR3 extends over 15 amino acids. The germline V gene has CDR1 DFQATT and CDR2 SNEGSKA (reference sequence).

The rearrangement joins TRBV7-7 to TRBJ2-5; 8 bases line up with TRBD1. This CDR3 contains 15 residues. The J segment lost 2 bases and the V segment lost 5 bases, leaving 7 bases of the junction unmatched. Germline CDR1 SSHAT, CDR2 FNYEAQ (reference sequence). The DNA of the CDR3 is TGTGCCAGCAGCCAGGGGACAGGAACGCAAGAGACCCAGTACTTC. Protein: CASSQGTGTQETQYF.

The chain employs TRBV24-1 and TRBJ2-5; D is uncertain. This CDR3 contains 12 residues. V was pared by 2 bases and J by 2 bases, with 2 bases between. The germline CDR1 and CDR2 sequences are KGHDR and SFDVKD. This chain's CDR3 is CATSDSQETQYF. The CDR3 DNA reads TGTGCCACCAGTGATTCACAAGAGACCCAGTACTTC.

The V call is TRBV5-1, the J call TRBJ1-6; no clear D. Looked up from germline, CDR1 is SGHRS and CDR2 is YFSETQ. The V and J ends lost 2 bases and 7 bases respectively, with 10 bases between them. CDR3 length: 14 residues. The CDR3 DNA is TGCGCCAGCAGCTTTGAGGGAAGCAATTCACCCCTCCACTTT. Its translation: CASSFEGSNSPLHF.

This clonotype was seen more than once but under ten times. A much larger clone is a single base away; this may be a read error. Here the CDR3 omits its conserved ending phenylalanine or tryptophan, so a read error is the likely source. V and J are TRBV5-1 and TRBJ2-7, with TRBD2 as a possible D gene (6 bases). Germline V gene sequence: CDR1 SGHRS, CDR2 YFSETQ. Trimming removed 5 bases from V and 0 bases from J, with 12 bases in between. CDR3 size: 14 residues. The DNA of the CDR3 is TGCGCCAGCAGGAGGGACTTGAGCTCCTACGAGCAGTACCTC. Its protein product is CASRRDLSSYEQYL.